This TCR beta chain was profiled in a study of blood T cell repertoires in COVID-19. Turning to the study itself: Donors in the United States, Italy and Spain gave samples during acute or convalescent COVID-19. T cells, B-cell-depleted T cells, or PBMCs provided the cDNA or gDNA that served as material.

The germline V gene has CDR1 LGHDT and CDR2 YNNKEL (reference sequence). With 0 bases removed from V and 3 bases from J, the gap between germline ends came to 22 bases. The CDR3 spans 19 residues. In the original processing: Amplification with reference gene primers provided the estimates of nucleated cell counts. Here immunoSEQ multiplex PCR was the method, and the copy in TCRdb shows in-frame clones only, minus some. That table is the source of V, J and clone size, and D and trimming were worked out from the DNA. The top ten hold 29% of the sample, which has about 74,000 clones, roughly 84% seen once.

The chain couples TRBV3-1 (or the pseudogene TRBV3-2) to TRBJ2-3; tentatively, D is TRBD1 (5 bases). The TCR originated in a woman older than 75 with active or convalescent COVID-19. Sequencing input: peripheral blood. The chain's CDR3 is CASSQDSSSGFEKTDTQYF. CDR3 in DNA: TGTGCCAGCAGCCAAGATTCGTCGTCAGGGTTCGAGAAAACAGATACGCAGTATTTT.